Listed below are T cell receptor beta chains from one sample, sequenced in a study of graft-versus-host responses after intestinal transplantation. Data came from immunoSEQ multiplex PCR; TCRdb stores just in-frame clones and leaves some out. The sample has over 80,000 clones, around 92% seen once. Their cognate antigens are unknown. The sequencing used unstimulated CD4+ T cells sorted from spleen or lymph node cells, collected before transplant. These receptors all stem from a human donor who was the organ donor for an intestinal transplant. The CDR3 runs from the conserved cysteine through the conserved F or W. Each record gives: clone size, J gene, V gene, D gene, CDR3 length, CDR3 protein, CDR3 DNA. D genes are given only for firm matches. A clone size is listed for some rows: how often the clone was seen (once, few, many), or a class if it is expanded.

>-|TRBJ1-5|TRBV7-8|-|13
CASSTGPDQPQHF
TGTGCCAGCAGCACAGGCCCAGATCAGCCCCAGCATTTT
>-|TRBJ1-2|TRBV10-3|TRBD1|13
CAISESSPGQGTF
TGTGCCATCAGTGAGTCGAGTCCGGGACAGGGCACCTTC
>-|TRBJ2-5|TRBV4-2|TRBD2|15
CASSQGRGGEETQYF
TGTGCCAGCAGCCAAGGTCGGGGGGGGGAGGAGACCCAGTACTTC
>-|TRBJ2-7|TRBV11-2|-|15
CASRPDGSSSYEQYF
TGTGCCAGCAGGCCTGACGGGTCGAGCTCCTACGAGCAGTACTTC
>-|TRBJ2-5|TRBV18|-|16
CASSPSMLGGLETQYF
TGTGCCAGCTCACCAAGCATGCTCGGGGGTTTAGAGACCCAGTACTTC
>-|TRBJ1-1|TRBV5-1|TRBD1|16
CASSSGQGPMNTEAFF
TGCGCCAGCAGCTCCGGACAGGGCCCTATGAACACTGAAGCTTTCTTT
>-|TRBJ1-1|TRBV7-3|-|13
CASSLEVLGEAFF
TGTGCCAGCAGCTTAGAGGTTCTGGGTGAAGCTTTCTTT
>once|TRBJ2-5|TRBV2|-|14
CASIAGTHQETQYF
TGTGCCAGCATCGCCGGGACACACCAAGAGACCCAGTACTTC
>-|TRBJ2-7|TRBV4-1|TRBD2|16
CASSLSLRGGASEQYF
TGCGCCAGCAGCTTAAGTCTGCGCGGGGGGGCTAGCGAGCAGTACTTC
>-|TRBJ1-2|TRBV6-5|TRBD1|15
CASSGQTGPFSGYTF
TGTGCCAGCAGTGGGCAGACAGGGCCATTCTCTGGCTACACCTTC
>-|TRBJ1-4|TRBV6-5|-|15
CASGTGGGMNEKLFF
TGTGCCAGCGGCACAGGCGGGGGGATGAATGAAAAACTGTTTTTT
>once|TRBJ2-6|TRBV19|TRBD2|15
CASSLGGAGANVLTF
TGTGCCAGTAGTCTGGGGGGGGCTGGGGCCAACGTCCTGACTTTC
>-|TRBJ2-2|TRBV7-3|-|15
CASSLKGANTGELFF
TGTGCCAGCAGCTTAAAGGGGGCGAACACCGGGGAGCTGTTTTTT
>-|TRBJ1-2|TRBV28|-|14
CASSLWDNNYGYTF
TGTGCCAGCAGTTTATGGGACAATAACTATGGCTACACCTTC
>-|TRBJ1-5|TRBV19|-|16
CASSIIQGPSNQPQHF
TGTGCCAGTAGTATTATTCAGGGGCCAAGCAATCAGCCCCAGCATTTT